The 5 T cell receptor beta chains presented below share a single source sample, sequenced in a study of blood T cell repertoires in COVID-19. TCRdb keeps only in-frame clones here, not all; method: immunoSEQ multiplex PCR. The sample includes 250,000 to 300,000 clones, approximately 88% of them seen just once. Sequencing was performed on peripheral blood. Receptor source: a woman in her 70s with COVID-19, enrolled during active disease.

The chain has TRBV7-9 and TRBJ1-2; D might be TRBD1 (5 bases). Per the germline V gene, CDR1 is SEHNR and CDR2 is FQNEAQ (reference sequence). V was cut by 1 base and J by 0 bases, with 12 bases left in between. The CDR3 runs to 16 residues. CDR3 sequence: CASSLGRASANYGYTF. For the CDR3, the DNA is TGTGCCAGCAGCTTAGGCAGGGCCTCAGCTAACTATGGCTACACCTTC.

This chain connects TRBV11-2 to TRBJ1-6; 8 bases line up with TRBD1. Germline V gene sequence: CDR1 SGHAT, CDR2 FQNNGV. This CDR3 is built from 14 residues. V gave up 3 bases and J gave up 7 bases; unmatched junction bases: 2. CDR3 sequence reads: CASSLAGGNSPLHF. CDR3 bases: TGTGCCAGCAGCTTGGCAGGGGGCAATTCACCCCTCCACTTT. The whole variable domain, filled in from reference TRBV11-2 and TRBJ1-6, reads EAGVAQSPRYKIIEKRQSVAFWCNPISGHATLYWYQQILGQGPKLLIQFQNNGVVDDSQLPKDRFSAERLKGVDSTLKIQPAKLEDSAVYLCASSLAGGNSPLHFGNGTRLTVT.

The rearrangement links TRBV28 to TRBJ2-5; 10 nucleotides agree with TRBD1. V shed 4 bases and J 5 bases; nucleotides not matched to a gene: 19. The CDR3 contains 19 residues. CDR1 MDHEN and CDR2 SYDVKM come from the germline V gene. DNA for the CDR3: TGTGCCAGCAGTTCCCGGGACAGGGGACACCACGCAAGATGGGAGACCCAGTACTTC. This sequence encodes CASSSRDRGHHARWETQYF.

The chain uses TRBV7-3 and TRBJ2-4; D unclear. The CDR3 loop spans 13 amino acids. Between the trimmed V and J ends, which lost 1 base and 6 bases, there was a span of 7 bases. The germline gives CDR1 SGHTA, CDR2 FQGTGA. CDR3 nucleotide sequence: TGTGCCAGCAGCTTAAGTATGTCAAACATTCAGTACTTC. It is translated as CASSLSMSNIQYF.

The chain is built from TRBV7-9 and TRBJ1-4; the D gene is possibly TRBD1 (6 bases). The V and J ends lost 5 bases and 8 bases respectively, with 15 bases between them. The germline V gene encodes CDR1 SEHNR and CDR2 FQNEAQ (reference sequence). The CDR3 has 14 amino acids. CDR3 nucleotides: TGTGCCAGCAGCCCGGGACACCAGGAAGAAAAACTGTTTTTT. Translation: CASSPGHQEEKLFF.